This T cell receptor beta chain was captured in a study of blood T cell repertoires in COVID-19 (TCRdb year 2020). For the study in its entirety: The collaborator samples originated in the United States, Italy and Spain and spanned the acute and convalescent phases of COVID-19. HLA class I and class II types, where available, came from metadata supplied by the sample provider rather than from assay-based typing. Sample metadata almost always included a de-identified subject ID, COVID-19 status, age in years and sex. The samples were drawn from the first 160 participants of the ongoing ImmuneRACE study and from 950 to 1,500 subjects provided by 6 global collaborators. The prospective study material was composed of cDNA or gDNA derived from T cells, B-cell-depleted T cells, or PBMCs. A freely available public database, intended as a resource for researchers studying the immune response to SARS-CoV-2, is where the repertoires were released. Subjects who had been exposed to COVID-19, were actively infected with it, or had recovered from it provided the deeply sampled blood TCRbeta repertoires that made up the dataset.

Points the paper makes about the study in general: Clinical and demographic metadata were provided uncurated, with the amount varying by source and participant.

Collaborating institutions collected whole blood in K2EDTA tubes following their own protocols. For TCRbeta analysis, collaborators shipped samples in one of three forms: frozen whole blood, isolated PBMCs, or DNA extracted from either of those sample types. This clone has more than one count but fewer than ten. Its antigen is not yet known. No qualities accompany the bases; no much larger clone lies one base away. This CDR3 is also generated by other DNA sequences in the sample. CDR1 and CDR2 are drawn from the germline V gene: MNHEY, SVGAGI. The CDR3 holds 14 amino acids from the cysteine to the phenylalanine. The entry retains the CDR3 DNA only, 42 bases that are in frame from base 1. V was cut back by 2 bases and J by 0 bases, leaving a gap of 8 bases between them. TCRbeta CDR3 regions were amplified from genomic DNA by means of the immunoSEQ Assay, a bias-controlled multiplex PCR. The source study handled its data this way. The number of nucleated cells in each sample was estimated by amplification of reference gene primers within the assay. To quantify the absolute abundance of each unique TCRbeta CDR3 rearrangement, sequence reads were collapsed and filtered. For each sample, productive Simpson clonality was calculated by taking the square root of Simpson's diversity index across productive rearrangements. Here the immuneACCESS table is served through TCRdb, limited to in-frame sequences with V and J called. Missing clones are a known gap in these copies; in checked studies unresolved V genes cover under half, and the rest lacks a known reason. D and trimming come from the DNA, and the V and J calls and clone size come from that table. The table for this sample lists some 130,000 clones; roughly three quarters of them were counted only once. The leading ten clones occupy approximately 2% of the sample.

This receptor was identified in a woman aged 70-85 years with acute or convalescent COVID-19. The sample comprised peripheral blood. The sequence is built from TRBV6-5 and TRBJ2-7; TRBD1 is perhaps the D gene, given 6 matching bases. The CDR3 reads CASSYTGSSYEQYF. The DNA reads TGTGCCAGCAGTTACACAGGGAGCTCCTACGAGCAGTACTTC.